Listed below are T cell receptor beta chains from one sample, sequenced in a study of T cells after yellow fever vaccination. TCRdb recomputed calls from the 5' RACE reads with MiXCR, one row per CDR3 protein. Of a few hundred thousand distinct CDR3 sequences listed, 3.5% to 5% are singletons. Sequences were derived from PBMCs, sampled 15 days after the yellow fever booster vaccination. The receptors originated from a man in his late teens or twenties who received the YFV17D yellow fever vaccine. Each CDR3 is given with its conserved first and last residue. Fields, in order: D gene, J gene, clone size, V gene, CDR3 DNA, CDR3 protein. A D gene is named only where the DNA matches it firmly. Where a row states a size, it is once, few, many or the class of an expanded clone; other rows omit it.

>NA|TRBJ1-2|NA|TRBV7-2
TGTGCCAGCAGCTTAGCGGTGGGATCAAACTATGGCTACACCTTC
CASSLAVGSNYGYTF
>NA|TRBJ1-2|NA|TRBV20-1
TGCAGTGCTAGCGAGGGCCACTATGGCTACACCTTC
CSASEGHYGYTF
>NA|TRBJ2-2|NA|TRBV10-3
TGTGCCATCAGTGCCGGGACGCACACCGGGGAGCTGTTTTTT
CAISAGTHTGELFF
>NA|TRBJ2-6|NA|TRBV5-6
TGTGCCAGCAGCTCAGGCCCCTCTGGGGCCAACGTCCTGACTTTC
CASSSGPSGANVLTF
>TRBD1|TRBJ1-1|NA|TRBV6-2/TRBV6-3
TGTGCCAGCAGTTACTCATCCGGGACAGGGGGCACTGAAGCTTTCTTT
CASSYSSGTGGTEAFF
>TRBD1|TRBJ2-3|many|TRBV6-1
TGTGCCAGCATTGAACGGGACAGGGGAGGCGATACGCAGTATTTT
CASIERDRGGDTQYF
>NA|TRBJ2-7|many|TRBV5-1
TGCGCCAGCAGCCTGGATTCTCCCTCCTACGAGCAGTACTTC
CASSLDSPSYEQYF
>TRBD1|TRBJ1-1|many|TRBV11-2
TGTGCCAGCAGCGACAGGGCGAACACTGAAGCTTTCTTT
CASSDRANTEAFF
>NA|TRBJ1-2|many|TRBV5-6
TGTGCCAGCAGCTTGGGCCCCCCACGAAACCCCTATGGCTACACCTTC
CASSLGPPRNPYGYTF
>TRBD1|TRBJ1-1|many|TRBV9
TGTGCCAGCAGCGGGACAGGGACCACTGAAGCTTTCTTT
CASSGTGTTEAFF
>NA|TRBJ2-1|NA|TRBV5-6
TGTGCCAGCAGCTTGGTGGGGCTCTACAATGAGCAGTTCTTC
CASSLVGLYNEQFF
>NA|TRBJ1-1|NA|TRBV7-2
TGTGCCAGCAGCCACGGACGTGCTGAAGCTTTCTTT
CASSHGRAEAFF
>NA|TRBJ2-7|few|TRBV4-3
TGCGCCAGCAGCCCTAGAGGACGGGGAGGCCTCTACGAGCAGTACTTC
CASSPRGRGGLYEQYF
>TRBD1|TRBJ1-6|NA|TRBV4-3
TGCGCCAGCAGCCAAGAGGTCAGGACAGGGCAGTATTCACCCCTCCACTTT
CASSQEVRTGQYSPLHF
>TRBD1|TRBJ2-1|few|TRBV6-2/TRBV6-3
TGTGCCAGCAGTCCGCGGACAGGGACGTACAATGAGCAGTTCTTC
CASSPRTGTYNEQFF
>NA|TRBJ2-7|NA|TRBV12-3/TRBV12-4
TGTGCCAGCAGTTACCCCCCCACAGGGCACGAGCAGTACTTC
CASSYPPTGHEQYF
>TRBD2|TRBJ2-7|NA|TRBV5-1
TGCGCCAGCAGCCAGGTAACTAGCGGGGGCTCCGAGCAGTACTTC
CASSQVTSGGSEQYF
>NA|TRBJ1-1|many|TRBV12-3/TRBV12-4
TGTGCCAGCAGACCGGGCCCCCTGAACACTGAAGCTTTCTTT
CASRPGPLNTEAFF
>NA|TRBJ1-2|few|TRBV12-3/TRBV12-4
TGTGCCAGCAGTTGGGCCATCTCTGGCTACACCTTC
CASSWAISGYTF
>TRBD2|TRBJ2-1|many|TRBV5-6
TGTGCCAGCAGCTCACGACCGGGACTAGCGGGGGCAGCGCTTGAGCAGTTCTTC
CASSSRPGLAGAALEQFF
>NA|TRBJ2-1|few|TRBV11-3
TGTGCCAGCAGCTTAGGGACAGCAGACAATGAGCAGTTCTTC
CASSLGTADNEQFF
>NA|TRBJ2-5|many|TRBV20-1
TGCAGTGCTAGGGGGCTGGGAGAGACCCAGTACTTC
CSARGLGETQYF
>NA|TRBJ2-3|many|TRBV7-2
TGTGCCAGCAGCTTAGGCTGGTCGGATACGCAGTATTTT
CASSLGWSDTQYF
>TRBD1|TRBJ2-6|NA|TRBV12-3/TRBV12-4
TGTGCCAGCTCGGGACAGATCTCTGGGGCCAACGTCCTGACTTTC
CASSGQISGANVLTF
>TRBD1|TRBJ2-5|few|TRBV7-2
TGTGCCAGCAGCTTATACAGGGGGCTGAGAGAGACCCAGTACTTC
CASSLYRGLRETQYF
>NA|TRBJ2-3|NA|TRBV2
TGTGCCAGCAGTCAAACGTCCTCCACAGATACGCAGTATTTT
CASSQTSSTDTQYF
>NA|TRBJ1-5|many|TRBV20-1
TGCAGTGCACGAAATGTACAGGGAGGTAGCAATCAGCCCCAGCATTTT
CSARNVQGGSNQPQHF
>TRBD2|TRBJ2-2|many|TRBV7-2
TGTGCCAGCAGCTTAGATTCCGGGGGGGACACCGGGGAGCTGTTTTTT
CASSLDSGGDTGELFF
>TRBD2|TRBJ2-3|NA|TRBV6-5
TGTGCCACTACCTATACTAGCGGGCGCACAGATACGCAGTATTTT
CATTYTSGRTDTQYF